This T cell receptor (beta chain) derives from a study of blood T cell repertoires in COVID-19. Study details: The United States, Italy and Spain provided the acute and convalescent COVID-19 samples. Sources were T cells, B-cell-depleted T cells, or PBMCs; the material itself was cDNA or gDNA.

The CDR3 totals 14 residues. The V gene's germline CDR1 is SGHAT and CDR2 FQNNGV. V was clipped by 3 bases and J by 8 bases, with 14 bases between them. In the source study's methods: Scientists estimated how many nucleated cells there were by amplifying reference gene primers. Generated by immunoSEQ multiplex PCR, the TCRdb table keeps only in-frame clones and is missing some. Clone size and V and J calls were adopted from that table, with D and trimming inferred from the DNA. The profile covers 110,000 to 150,000 clones, with roughly 84% appearing a single time and under 5.5% taken by the ten largest.

The chain combines TRBV11-2 with TRBJ2-1; D is perhaps TRBD2 (5 bases). Material for sequencing was PBMCs or T cells enriched from blood (not recorded which). This receptor was obtained from a man aged 35 to 55 with acute COVID-19. The CDR3 sequence is CASSLEGRMYEQFF. CDR3 bases: TGTGCCAGCAGCTTGGAAGGGAGAATGTATGAGCAGTTCTTC.